The clone carrying this T cell receptor beta chain was seen more than once but under ten times. The study reverse transcribed the entire isolated RNA, so it sequenced expressed TCRB transcripts. Produced via immunoSEQ multiplex PCR; TCRdb's table is partial and in-frame only. The profile shows roughly 140,000 clones, about 44% of them singletons. The data are from a study of beta chain features in type 1 diabetes. V lost 7 bases and J lost 8, with 21 bases in between. Germline V lookup: CDR1 SGHTA, CDR2 FQGNSA. The CDR3 is 15 amino acids. The chain has TRBV7-2 and TRBJ2-1, with TRBD2 as a possible D gene (7 bases). The sample taken for sequencing was Tregs from blood. The source is a man younger than 35 in good health. CDR3 in DNA: TGTGCCAGCACCATCCTCAGGGGCGCGGGGGATGAGCAGTTCTTC. The encoded protein is CASTILRGAGDEQFF.